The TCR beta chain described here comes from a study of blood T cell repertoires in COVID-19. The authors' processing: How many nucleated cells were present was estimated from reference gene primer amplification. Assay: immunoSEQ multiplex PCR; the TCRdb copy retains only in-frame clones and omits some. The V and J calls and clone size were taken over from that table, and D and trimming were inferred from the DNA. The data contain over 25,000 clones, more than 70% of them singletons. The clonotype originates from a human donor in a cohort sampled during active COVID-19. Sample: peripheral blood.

CDR3 residues: CASTRDTYEQYF. CDR3 sequence (DNA): TGTGCCAGCACCCGGGACACCTACGAGCAGTACTTC. The chain couples TRBV5-4 to TRBJ2-7; possible D gene TRBD1, 6 bases. Looked up from germline, CDR1 is SGHNT and CDR2 is YYREEE (reference sequence). Trimming took 6 bases from V and 2 from J, leaving 9 bases between them. CDR3 length: 12 amino acids.